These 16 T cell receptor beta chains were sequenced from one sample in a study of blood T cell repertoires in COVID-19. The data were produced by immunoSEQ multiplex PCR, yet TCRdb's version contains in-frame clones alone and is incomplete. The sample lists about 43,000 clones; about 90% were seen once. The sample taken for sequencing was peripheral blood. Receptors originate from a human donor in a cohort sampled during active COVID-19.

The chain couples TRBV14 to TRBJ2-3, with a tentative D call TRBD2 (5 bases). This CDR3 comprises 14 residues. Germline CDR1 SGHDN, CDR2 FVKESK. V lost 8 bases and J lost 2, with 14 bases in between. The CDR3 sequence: CASSRTWDTDTQYF. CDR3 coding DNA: TGTGCCAGCTCTCGGACTTGGGACACAGATACGCAGTATTTT.

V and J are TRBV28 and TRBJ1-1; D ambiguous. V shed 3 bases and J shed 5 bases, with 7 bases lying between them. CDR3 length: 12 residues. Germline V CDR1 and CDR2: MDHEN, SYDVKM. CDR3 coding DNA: TGTGCCAGCAGTTTGTACAAGACTGAAGCTTTCTTT. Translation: CASSLYKTEAFF.

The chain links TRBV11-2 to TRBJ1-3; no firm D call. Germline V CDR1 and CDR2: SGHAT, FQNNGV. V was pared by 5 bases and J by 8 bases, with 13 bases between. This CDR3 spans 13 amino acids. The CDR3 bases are TGTGCCAGCAGCCCCCAAACCGGGGACACCATATATTTT. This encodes CASSPQTGDTIYF.

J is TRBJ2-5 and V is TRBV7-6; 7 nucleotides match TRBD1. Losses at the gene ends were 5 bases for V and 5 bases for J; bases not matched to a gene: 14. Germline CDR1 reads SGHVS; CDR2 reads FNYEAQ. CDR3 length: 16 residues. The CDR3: CASSLEATGIRETQYF. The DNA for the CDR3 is TGTGCCAGCAGCCTTGAGGCGACAGGGATTAGGGAGACCCAGTACTTC.

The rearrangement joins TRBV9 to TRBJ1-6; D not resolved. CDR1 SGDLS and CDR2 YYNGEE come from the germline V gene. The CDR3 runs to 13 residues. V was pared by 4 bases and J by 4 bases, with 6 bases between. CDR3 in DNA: TGTGCCAGCAGCTCGACTTATAATTCACCCCTCCACTTT. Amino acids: CASSSTYNSPLHF.

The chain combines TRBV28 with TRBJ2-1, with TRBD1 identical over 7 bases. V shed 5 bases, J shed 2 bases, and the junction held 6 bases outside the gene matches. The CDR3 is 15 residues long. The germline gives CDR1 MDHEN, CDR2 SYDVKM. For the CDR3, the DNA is TGTGCCAGCAGTGTCGACAGGGAGACCTACAATGAGCAGTTCTTC. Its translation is CASSVDRETYNEQFF.

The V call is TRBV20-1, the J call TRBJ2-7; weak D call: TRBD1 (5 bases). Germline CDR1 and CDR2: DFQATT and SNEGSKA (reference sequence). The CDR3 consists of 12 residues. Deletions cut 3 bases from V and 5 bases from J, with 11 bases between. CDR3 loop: CSASGRAHEQYF. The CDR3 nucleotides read TGCAGTGCTAGTGGCAGGGCCCACGAGCAGTACTTC.

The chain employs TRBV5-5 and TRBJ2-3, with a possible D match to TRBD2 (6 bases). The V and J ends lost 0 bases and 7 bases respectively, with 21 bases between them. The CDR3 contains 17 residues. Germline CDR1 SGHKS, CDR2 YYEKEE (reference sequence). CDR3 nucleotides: TGTGCCAGCAGCTTGGCCTTACTAGCTCGTTTATCATATACGCAGTATTTT. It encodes CASSLALLARLSYTQYF.

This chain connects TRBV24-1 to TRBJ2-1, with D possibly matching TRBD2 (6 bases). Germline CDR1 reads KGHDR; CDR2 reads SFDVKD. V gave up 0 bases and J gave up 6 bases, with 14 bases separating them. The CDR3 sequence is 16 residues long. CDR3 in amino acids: CATSDLGLGTSNEQFF. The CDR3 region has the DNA TGTGCCACCAGTGATTTGGGCCTTGGGACTTCCAATGAGCAGTTCTTC.

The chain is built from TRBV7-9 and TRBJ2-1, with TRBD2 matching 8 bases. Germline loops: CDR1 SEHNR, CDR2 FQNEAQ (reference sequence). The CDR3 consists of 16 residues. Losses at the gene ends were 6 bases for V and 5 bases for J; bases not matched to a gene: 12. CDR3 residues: CASSRTSRGRNNEQFF. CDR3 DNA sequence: TGTGCCAGCAGTCGGACTAGCCGGGGAAGAAACAATGAGCAGTTCTTC.

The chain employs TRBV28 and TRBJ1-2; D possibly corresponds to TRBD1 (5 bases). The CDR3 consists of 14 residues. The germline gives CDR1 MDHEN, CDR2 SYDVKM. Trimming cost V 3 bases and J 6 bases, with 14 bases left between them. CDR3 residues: CASSFAGPGDGYTF. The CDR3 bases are TGTGCCAGCAGTTTCGCGGGGCCCGGGGATGGCTACACCTTC.

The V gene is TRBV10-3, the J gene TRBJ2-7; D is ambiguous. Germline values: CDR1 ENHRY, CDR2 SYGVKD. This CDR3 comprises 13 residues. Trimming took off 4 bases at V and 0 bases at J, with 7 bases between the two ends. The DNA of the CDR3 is TGTGCCATCAGTGGCGGAAGCTCCTACGAGCAGTACTTC. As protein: CAISGGSSYEQYF.

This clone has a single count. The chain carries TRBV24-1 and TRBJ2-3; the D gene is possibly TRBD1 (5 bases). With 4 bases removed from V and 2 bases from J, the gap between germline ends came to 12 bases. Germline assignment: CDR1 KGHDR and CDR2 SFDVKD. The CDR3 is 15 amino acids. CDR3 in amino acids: CATSDPQGNTDTQYF. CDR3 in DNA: TGTGCCACCAGTGACCCCCAGGGTAACACAGATACGCAGTATTTT.

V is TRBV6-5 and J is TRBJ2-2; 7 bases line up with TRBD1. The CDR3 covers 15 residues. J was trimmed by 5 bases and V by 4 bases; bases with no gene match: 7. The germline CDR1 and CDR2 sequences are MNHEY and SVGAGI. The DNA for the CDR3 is TGTGCCAGCAGTTTTCGGACAGGACTGACCGGGGAGCTGTTTTTT. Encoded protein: CASSFRTGLTGELFF.

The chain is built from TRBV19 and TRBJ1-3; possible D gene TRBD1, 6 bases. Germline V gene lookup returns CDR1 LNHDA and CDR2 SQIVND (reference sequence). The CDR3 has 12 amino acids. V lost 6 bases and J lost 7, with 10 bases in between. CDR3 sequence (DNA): TGTGCCAGTAGCACCCAGGGGAACACCATATATTTT. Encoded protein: CASSTQGNTIYF.

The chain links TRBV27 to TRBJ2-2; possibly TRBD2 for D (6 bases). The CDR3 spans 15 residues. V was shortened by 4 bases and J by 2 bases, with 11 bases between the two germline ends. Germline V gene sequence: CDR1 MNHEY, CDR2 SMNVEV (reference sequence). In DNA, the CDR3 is TGTGCCAGCAGTTCCGGGACTCTCAACACCGGGGAGCTGTTTTTT. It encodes CASSSGTLNTGELFF.